The rows below give T cell receptor beta chains drawn from one sample of a study of blood T cell repertoires in COVID-19. Produced via immunoSEQ multiplex PCR; TCRdb's table is partial and in-frame only. Of some 78,000 clones listed, 90% are singletons. Sequenced material: peripheral blood. All receptors derive from an elderly woman with active or convalescent COVID-19. Both conserved end residues are part of each CDR3. A D gene is named only where the DNA matches it firmly. Size is stated for part of the rows, as once, few or many counts, or as a class when the clone is expanded.

d_call,clone_size,v_call,j_call,cdr3_nt,cdr3_aa
-,-,TRBV5-4,TRBJ2-1,TGTGCCAGCAGCTGGACAGGGAGGGTTCTGGGTGAGCAGTTCTTC,CASSWTGRVLGEQFF
-,-,TRBV9,TRBJ1-2,TGTGCCAGCAGCGGCGGGGCCCTCGGGCCCCGGTGGTATGGCTACACCTTC,CASSGGALGPRWYGYTF
-,-,TRBV12-3/TRBV12-4,TRBJ2-7,TGTGCCAGCAGTTTCCCGGGTTCTTACGAGCAGTACTTC,CASSFPGSYEQYF
TRBD1,-,TRBV28,TRBJ1-4,TGTGCCAGCAGCCAGGGACAGGGGGCGACTAATGAAAAACTGTTTTTT,CASSQGQGATNEKLFF
-,-,TRBV3-1/TRBV3-2,TRBJ1-3,TGTGCCAGCAGCTTCGGACAGTCTGGAAACACCATATATTTT,CASSFGQSGNTIYF
-,once,TRBV20-1,TRBJ2-6,TGCAGTGCTAGTGCACAGGGCTCTGGGGCCAACGTCCTGACTTTC,CSASAQGSGANVLTF
TRBD2,-,TRBV20-1,TRBJ2-1,TGCAGTGCTAGTAAGAGGGAGGGCCTGGATGAGCAGTTCTTC,CSASKREGLDEQFF
TRBD1,-,TRBV5-1,TRBJ2-7,TGCGCCAGCAGCTCAGGGACAGGGCCTTCCTACGAGCAGTACTTC,CASSSGTGPSYEQYF
TRBD2,once,TRBV7-8,TRBJ2-1,TGTGCCAGCAGCTTAGAACGTTGGACTAGCGGGAGCTCCTACAATGAGCAGTTCTTC,CASSLERWTSGSSYNEQFF
TRBD1,-,TRBV7-9,TRBJ1-1,TGTGCCAGCAGCCAAACGGGACAGGGAACCACTGAAGCTTTCTTT,CASSQTGQGTTEAFF
TRBD1,-,TRBV2,TRBJ1-2,TGTGCCAGCAGTGAAATAAGACAGGGGGCTACAGGTGGCTACACCTTC,CASSEIRQGATGGYTF
-,few,TRBV5-1,TRBJ2-3,TGCGCCAGCGTTCGTGGCGGTAGCACAGATACGCAGTATTTT,CASVRGGSTDTQYF
TRBD1,-,TRBV10-3,TRBJ1-6,TGTGCCATCAGTGAAGGACAGGGGAGCACTTCACCCCTCCACTTT,CAISEGQGSTSPLHF
TRBD1,-,TRBV5-6,TRBJ1-6,TGTGCCAGCAGGAAGGACAGGGGGGAATCACCCCTCCACTTT,CASRKDRGESPLHF
-,-,TRBV28,TRBJ1-4,TGTGCCAGCAGTTTCGCCGGGGTACCTAATGAAAAACTGTTTTTT,CASSFAGVPNEKLFF
-,-,TRBV2,TRBJ1-3,TGTGCCAGCAGGGAGGACAGTATCGGAAACACCATATATTTT,CASREDSIGNTIYF
TRBD2,few,TRBV28,TRBJ2-2,TGTGCCAGCAGTATAAGCGGGAGGGCCTTCGGGGAGCTGTTTTTT,CASSISGRAFGELFF
TRBD2,-,TRBV5-3,TRBJ2-1,TGTGCCAGAAGCTTGGCAGCTTGCGGGAGAAGTTACAATGAGCAGTTCTTC,CARSLAACGRSYNEQFF
TRBD2,-,TRBV9,TRBJ2-1,TGTGCCAGCAGCGCGGGGACTACCCAATCCTACAATGAGCAGTTCTTC,CASSAGTTQSYNEQFF
-,-,TRBV21-1,TRBJ2-2,TGTGCCAGCAGCAAAGCGGGGACAGCGCAAACCGGGGAGCTGTTTTTT,CASSKAGTAQTGELFF
-,-,TRBV5-1,TRBJ1-5,TGCGCCAGCAGCCTTGAGGGGGGCAATCAGCCCCAGCATTTT,CASSLEGGNQPQHF
-,-,TRBV6-6,TRBJ2-2,TGTGCCAGCCGAACCCGGGACTCCTTCACCGGGGAGCTGTTTTTT,CASRTRDSFTGELFF
TRBD2,once,TRBV5-1,TRBJ2-5,TGCGCCAGCAGCGTGGGACTAACCCAAGAGACCCAGTACTTC,CASSVGLTQETQYF
TRBD1,-,TRBV27,TRBJ2-2,TGTGCCAGCAGTTTGGGACAGGGGAGAGGGGTTTTCGGGGAGCTGTTTTTT,CASSLGQGRGVFGELFF
-,-,TRBV27,TRBJ1-5,TGTGCCAGCAGTTTGGCGGGGGCAAGCAATCAGCCCCAGCATTTT,CASSLAGASNQPQHF
-,-,TRBV11-2,TRBJ2-1,TGTGCCAGCAGCTCACTTACAGGGTCCTACAATGAGCAGTTCTTC,CASSSLTGSYNEQFF
TRBD1,few,TRBV28,TRBJ2-5,TGTGCCAGCAACAGGGGGCAGGAGACCCAGTACTTC,CASNRGQETQYF
TRBD1,-,TRBV6-6,TRBJ2-7,TGTGCCAGCAGTCCTAATCCGGGACAGGGGCCTCGTGTAACCTACGAGCAGTACTTC,CASSPNPGQGPRVTYEQYF
TRBD2,once,TRBV5-1,TRBJ2-7,TGCGCCAGTTCGGGGACTAGCGGGACCCCTTACGAGCAGTACTTC,CASSGTSGTPYEQYF
-,-,TRBV3-1/TRBV3-2,TRBJ2-7,TGTGCCAGCAGCCAAGGACAGGCCTCCTACGAGCAGTACTTC,CASSQGQASYEQYF
TRBD2,-,TRBV7-8,TRBJ2-7,TGTGCCAGCAGCCCCCGACCCGGCGGGAGCTCCTACGAGCAGTACTTC,CASSPRPGGSSYEQYF
-,-,TRBV6-2/TRBV6-3,TRBJ2-2,TGTGCCAGCAGTTATTCTCCGTGGGGGAGGTCCCGCACCGGGGAGCTGTTTTTT,CASSYSPWGRSRTGELFF
TRBD1,-,TRBV6-1,TRBJ1-4,TGTGCCAGCAGTGAACGGGGGCGACAGGGTGCGAGTGAAAAACTGTTTTTT,CASSERGRQGASEKLFF
TRBD1,-,TRBV6-2/TRBV6-3,TRBJ1-1,TGTGCCAGCAGTTATTCGACAGGGCGAGGGAGCACTGAAGCTTTCTTT,CASSYSTGRGSTEAFF
-,-,TRBV18,TRBJ2-2,TGTGCCAGCTCACTCCAGATCCAGGGCTCTGGGACCGGGGAGCTGTTTTTT,CASSLQIQGSGTGELFF
-,-,TRBV27,TRBJ1-1,TGTGCCAGCAGTTCCGGGGCAGAGTCCGGGGGTGGACTAGCTTTCTTT,CASSSGAESGGGLAFF
-,-,TRBV28,TRBJ2-5,TGTGCCAGCAGTGGGACTGGCCAAGAGACCCAGTACTTC,CASSGTGQETQYF
-,-,TRBV2,TRBJ1-1,TGTGCCAGCAGTGAAGAATATCCGGGGAGCACTGAAGCTTTCTTT,CASSEEYPGSTEAFF
TRBD1,-,TRBV6-1,TRBJ2-1,TGTGCCAGCAGTGCCGGACAGGGGAACTCCTACAATGAGCAGTTCTTC,CASSAGQGNSYNEQFF
TRBD1,-,TRBV27,TRBJ2-1,TGTGCCACCCAGACAGGGATCTACAATGAGCAGTTCTTC,CATQTGIYNEQFF
-,-,TRBV9,TRBJ2-7,TGTGCCAGCAGCCCCCTGGAGAGCTACGAGCAGTACTTC,CASSPLESYEQYF